The 29 T cell receptor beta chains reported below all come from one sample, sequenced in a study of OX40 agonist ivuxolimab in advanced cancers. TCRdb's copy holds only in-frame clones and misses some; the assay was immunoSEQ multiplex PCR. The sample gives fewer than 50,000 clones, about nine tenths of which show up once; just over 50% is in the top ten. This sample comprised CD4+ or CD8+ T cells sorted from blood, obtained in a trial of the OX40 agonist ivuxolimab. The receptors here all came from an adult with an advanced solid tumor such as melanoma, head and neck, liver or kidney cancer.

The chain has TRBV18 and TRBJ2-7, with D possibly matching TRBD2 (6 bases). The length of the CDR3 is 11 residues. The V gene lost 4 bases and the J gene lost 5 bases, with 6 bases spanning the gap. Germline CDR1 KGHSH, CDR2 LQKENI. DNA for the CDR3: TGTGCCAGCTCACGCGGGGACGAGCAGTACTTC. Encoded protein: CASSRGDEQYF. The whole variable domain, remainder taken from reference TRBV18 and TRBJ2-7, is NAGVMQNPRHLVRRRGQEARLRCSPMKGHSHVYWYRQLPEEGLKFMVYLQKENIIDESGMPKERFSAEFPKEGPSILRIQQVVRGDSAAYFCASSRGDEQYFGPGTRLTVT.

DNA of the CDR3: TGTGCCAGCAGCCAAGACACCTTGTCCTACGAGCAGTACTTC. Its translation: CASSQDTLSYEQYF. This rearrangement joins TRBV14 to TRBJ2-7; D is unresolved. The length of the CDR3 is 14 residues. V lost 0 bases to trimming and J lost 1 base, with 7 bases between them. CDR1 SGHDN and CDR2 FVKESK come from the germline V gene.

This chain joins TRBV11-2 and TRBJ2-1; possibly TRBD2 for D (5 bases). The V gene lost 6 bases and the J gene lost 1 base, with 10 bases spanning the gap. CDR1 and CDR2 from the germline V gene are SGHAT and FQNNGV. There are 14 residues in the CDR3. This chain's CDR3 is CASSLPGSYNEQFF. Written as DNA, the CDR3 is TGTGCCAGCAGTCTCCCGGGGTCCTACAATGAGCAGTTCTTC.

The rearrangement links TRBV11-3 to TRBJ2-7, with D perhaps assigned TRBD1 or TRBD2 (5 bases each). V shed 5 bases and J shed 5 bases, with 13 bases lying between them. Germline V gene data show CDR1 as SGHNT and CDR2 as YENEEA. The CDR3 is made up of 13 amino acids. CDR3 nucleotides: TGTGCCAGCAGCCCGGGACCTTCAAACGAGCAGTACTTC. This codes for CASSPGPSNEQYF.

The V and J genes are TRBV2 and TRBJ2-1; D is unclear. V lost 6 bases and J lost 4, with 13 bases in between. The CDR3 covers 14 residues. From germline, CDR1 is SNHLY and CDR2 FYNNEI. The CDR3 spells CASREAAVYNEQFF. The CDR3 DNA is TGTGCCAGCAGAGAGGCGGCGGTTTACAATGAGCAGTTCTTC.

V gene TRBV30 combines with J gene TRBJ1-2; TRBD1 aligns across 8 bases. The V gene's germline CDR1 is GTSNPN and CDR2 SVGIG (reference sequence). Trimming removed 3 bases from V and 4 bases from J; junction bases left unmatched: 10. This CDR3 comprises 15 residues. CDR3 sequence (DNA): TGTGCCTGGAGCGACCCCGGGACAGGAATCTATGGCTACACCTTC. This sequence encodes CAWSDPGTGIYGYTF.

The rearrangement uses TRBV7-9 and TRBJ2-5; 7 bases agree with TRBD2. The CDR3 contains 14 residues. CDR1 and CDR2 from the germline V gene are SEHNR and FQNEAQ (reference sequence). V trimming: 2 bases; J trimming: 5 bases; junction bases outside the gene matches: 5. Here the CDR3 DNA reads TGTGCCAGCAGCTTAAGGGAGGGCGGGGAGACCCAGTACTTC. This translates into CASSLREGGETQYF.

CDR3 sequence reads: CASTSGSYNEQFF. The CDR3 region has the DNA TGTGCCAGCACTAGCGGGAGCTACAATGAGCAGTTCTTC. The chain has TRBV6-6 and TRBJ2-1; TRBD2 aligns across 10 bases. The CDR3 length is 13 residues. Germline CDR1 and CDR2: MNHNY and SVGAGI (reference sequence). The V gene end was trimmed by 7 bases and the J gene end by 3 bases; junction bases not matched to a gene: 0.

J is TRBJ1-1 and V is TRBV19, with TRBD1 matching over 7 bases. The CDR3 loop spans 14 amino acids. CDR1 is LNHDA, CDR2 SQIVND, per germline (reference sequence). With 7 bases clipped from V and 3 bases from J, the junction kept 8 bases outside the gene matches. In nucleotides, the CDR3 is TGTGCCAGTAAGGTCTCACAGGGGTACACTGAAGCTTTCTTT. As protein: CASKVSQGYTEAFF.

This chain uses TRBV27 with TRBJ2-2, with D perhaps given as TRBD1 or TRBD2 (5 bases each). The V end was cut by 4 bases, the J end by 5 bases, with 5 bases between. The CDR3 covers 12 residues. Looked up from germline, CDR1 is MNHEY and CDR2 is SMNVEV (reference sequence). CDR3 nucleotides: TGTGCCAGCAGTTGGGGGACCGGGGAGCTGTTTTTT. Translating gives CASSWGTGELFF.

This rearrangement joins TRBV7-9 to TRBJ2-5, with D perhaps TRBD2 (6 bases). Germline assignment: CDR1 SEHNR and CDR2 FQNEAQ (reference sequence). V was pared by 8 bases and J by 6 bases, with 19 bases between. This CDR3 has 14 residues. The CDR3 DNA is TGTGCCAGCGCCTCAGCGGGTGCTGGTAAGACCCAGTACTTC. Its translation: CASASAGAGKTQYF.

The J gene is TRBJ1-6, the V gene TRBV5-1; a possible D gene is TRBD1 (5 bases). Germline assignment: CDR1 SGHRS and CDR2 YFSETQ. The V gene lost 0 bases and the J gene lost 10 bases, with 11 bases spanning the gap. There are 14 residues in the CDR3. The DNA for the CDR3 is TGCGCCAGCAGCTTGGGAGGTCGGGGGTCACCCCTCCACTTT. Protein product: CASSLGGRGSPLHF.

This clone showed up just once. V and J are TRBV15 and TRBJ2-6; possibly TRBD1 for D (7 bases). V was pared by 2 bases and J by 0 bases, with 11 bases between. The V gene's germline CDR1 is LNHNV and CDR2 YYDKDF (reference sequence). This CDR3 is 17 amino acids long. As DNA, the CDR3 is TGTGCCACCAGCAGACAGGGGGACTCCTCTGGGGCCAACGTCCTGACTTTC. This gives the protein CATSRQGDSSGANVLTF. The complete variable domain, with remaining parts taken from reference TRBV15 and TRBJ2-6, reads DAMVIQNPRYQVTQFGKPVTLSCSQTLNHNVMYWYQQKSSQAPKLLFHYYDKDFNNEADTPDNFQSRRPNTSFCFLDIRSPGLGDTAMYLCATSRQGDSSGANVLTFGAGSRLTVL.

The chain recombines TRBV5-5 with TRBJ2-2; D uncertain. The germline V and J ends were trimmed by 2 bases and 4 bases, with 12 bases remaining between them. Germline V gives CDR1 SGHKS, CDR2 YYEKEE (reference sequence). The CDR3 covers 15 residues. CDR3 sequence (DNA): TGTGCCAGCAGCTTCGACACCATACCCACCGGGGAGCTGTTTTTT. Protein sequence: CASSFDTIPTGELFF.

The V call is TRBV19, the J call TRBJ2-1, with D perhaps matching TRBD2 (7 bases). V lost 1 base, J lost 2 bases, and 9 bases lay in between. Per the germline V gene, CDR1 is LNHDA and CDR2 is SQIVND (reference sequence). The CDR3 runs 15 residues. The CDR3 loop reads CASSIAGGPYNEQFF. As DNA, the CDR3 is TGTGCCAGTAGTATAGCGGGGGGCCCCTACAATGAGCAGTTCTTC.

The chain recombines TRBV6-1 with TRBJ1-2, with D hard to call. This CDR3 is 14 amino acids long. Germline CDR1 is MNHNS and CDR2 is SASEGT. V lost 3 bases and J lost 6, with 14 bases in between. The CDR3 reads CASSDLGKNHGYTF. In DNA form, the CDR3 reads TGTGCCAGCAGTGATCTGGGCAAGAATCATGGCTACACCTTC.

The rearrangement joins TRBV9 to TRBJ2-5, with D hard to call. The CDR3 spans 10 residues. The V end lost 0 bases, the J end lost 6 bases, and 0 bases lay between the germline ends. Germline CDR1 SGDLS, CDR2 YYNGEE. CDR3 loop: CASSVETQYF. CDR3 DNA sequence: TGTGCCAGCAGCGTAGAGACCCAGTACTTC.

The chain is built from TRBV28 and TRBJ1-5; perhaps TRBD1 as D (5 bases). CDR1 is MDHEN and CDR2 is SYDVKM in the germline V gene. This CDR3 contains 12 residues. Trimming shortened V by 10 bases and J by 9 bases, and 16 bases separated the two germline ends. This CDR3 reads CATGPPGRPQHF. As DNA, the CDR3 is TGTGCCACGGGGCCCCCGGGACGGCCCCAGCATTTT.

The V call is TRBV4-2, the J call TRBJ2-1; a possible D gene is TRBD2 (5 bases). V was trimmed by 1 base and J by 7 bases, leaving 8 bases between them. Germline assignment: CDR1 LGHNA and CDR2 YNFKEQ. The CDR3 has 13 amino acids. As DNA, the CDR3 is TGTGCCAGCAGCCAAGGGACTGCTAATGAGCAGTTCTTC. Encoded protein: CASSQGTANEQFF.

This clone appeared a single time. The chain recombines TRBV2 with TRBJ2-5; maybe TRBD2 (6 bases). Germline CDR1 SNHLY, CDR2 FYNNEI. Trimming took off 6 bases at V and 4 bases at J, with 12 bases between the two ends. This CDR3 is built from 13 residues. CDR3 DNA sequence: TGTGCCAGCAGATCGGGGGTTGGAGAGACCCAGTACTTC. The encoded protein is CASRSGVGETQYF.

The CDR3 here is CASSPRQSSYEQYF. CDR3 sequence (DNA): TGTGCCAGCAGCCCCCGACAGAGCTCCTACGAGCAGTACTTC. This chain connects TRBV9 to TRBJ2-7, with a possible D match to TRBD1 (5 bases). The CDR3 has 14 residues. Germline V gives CDR1 SGDLS, CDR2 YYNGEE. Trimming cost V 4 bases and J 0 bases, with 11 bases left between them.

This chain joins TRBV2 and TRBJ2-5; TRBD1 is a possible D gene (6 bases). Germline values: CDR1 SNHLY, CDR2 FYNNEI. This CDR3 spans 15 amino acids. V gave up 2 bases and J gave up 1 base, with 11 bases separating them. The CDR3 protein is CASSERDTRQETQYF. The CDR3 nucleotides are TGTGCCAGCAGTGAAAGGGACACCCGCCAAGAGACCCAGTACTTC.

The chain couples TRBV10-3 to TRBJ2-3; D might be TRBD1 (6 bases). The ends were cut back, 4 bases at V and 4 bases at J, with 18 bases in the middle. The CDR3 totals 16 residues. Germline loops: CDR1 ENHRY, CDR2 SYGVKD. CDR3 loop: CAISGKRGSSPDTQYF. The CDR3 DNA reads TGTGCCATCAGTGGAAAGAGGGGGTCTTCTCCAGATACGCAGTATTTT.

The chain has TRBV5-6 and TRBJ1-2, with no clear D. The CDR3 totals 13 residues. V lost 6 bases, J lost 2 bases, and 11 bases lay in between. Germline CDR1 and CDR2: SGHDT and YYEEEE. Here the CDR3 DNA reads TGTGCCAGCACCAGTGACAAAAACTATGGCTACACCTTC. Protein sequence: CASTSDKNYGYTF.

This clone has only one observation. The gene calls are TRBV19 and TRBJ1-1; no definite D call. With 5 bases removed from V and 8 bases from J, the gap between germline ends came to 12 bases. This CDR3 has 12 residues. Germline CDR1 is LNHDA and CDR2 is SQIVND (reference sequence). The CDR3 is CASSGMAQEAFF. The CDR3 region has the DNA TGTGCCAGTAGTGGCATGGCGCAGGAAGCTTTCTTT.

CDR3 residues: CASSEPLLVSSTGELFF. The CDR3 bases are TGTGCCAGCAGTGAACCCTTGCTTGTCAGCAGCACCGGGGAGCTGTTTTTT. The V call is TRBV6-1, the J call TRBJ2-2; D is ambiguous. The CDR3 extends over 17 amino acids. Trimming shortened V by 2 bases and J by 4 bases, and 17 bases separated the two germline ends. CDR1 and CDR2 (germline): MNHNS, SASEGT.

This clone was seen once. The chain is built from TRBV7-8 and TRBJ2-1, with TRBD1 identical over 9 bases. CDR1 is SGHVS and CDR2 is FQNEAQ in the germline V gene. Losses at the gene ends were 8 bases for V and 9 bases for J; bases not matched to a gene: 20. The CDR3 runs 17 residues. The CDR3 region has the DNA TGTGCCAGCGGAGGGACAGGGTATGGGGGGAGGGCCCTTGAGCAGTTCTTC. Protein: CASGGTGYGGRALEQFF.

V gene TRBV6-5 combines with J gene TRBJ2-3, with 8 bases matching TRBD2. CDR3 length: 15 residues. Germline CDR1 is MNHEY and CDR2 is SVGAGI. V trimming: 5 bases; J trimming: 1 base; junction bases outside the gene matches: 5. CDR3 nucleotides: TGTGCCAGCAGTCGGGGGGGCCTGGGCACAGATACGCAGTATTTT. It encodes CASSRGGLGTDTQYF.

By sample share, this clone is medium-sized. The chain couples TRBV21-1 to TRBJ1-6. TRBV21-1 is assigned pseudogene status. The CDR3 is made up of 12 amino acids. The CDR3 sequence: CASSKESSPLHF. The CDR3 DNA reads as TGTGCCAGCAGCAAAGAGAGTTCACCCCTCCACTTT.